The 6 T cell receptor beta chains below all came from one sample that was sequenced in a study of T cells in Graves' hyperthyroidism and ophthalmopathy. Using RNA transcripts as the source, TCR beta CDR3 regions were amplified. HTBI primers drove first-round RT-PCR of the TCR CDR3. Using its own MiXCR run on the multiplex PCR reads, TCRdb lists one record per CDR3 protein. The profile covers around 600,000 distinct CDR3 sequences, with approximately 14% appearing a single time and about 7% taken by the ten largest. The source material was blood. The receptors derive from a woman aged 30 to 39 with Graves' hyperthyroidism.

To note about this clonotype: This sequence may be a read error, since a much larger clone differs from it by one base. This likely comes from a read error, as the CDR3 has no conserved phenylalanine or tryptophan at its end. This chain connects TRBV27 to TRBJ2-7, with TRBD1 identical over 7 bases. Germline CDR1 is MNHEY and CDR2 is SMNVEV (reference sequence). The CDR3 is 16 amino acids. V gave up 2 bases and J gave up 2 bases; unmatched junction bases: 9. The CDR3 loop reads CASSLRTGTATYEQYL. CDR3 DNA sequence: TGTGCCAGCAGTTTACGGACCGGGACAGCAACCTACGAGCAGTACCTC.

This clonotype appeared many times. This chain links TRBV28 with TRBJ2-7; D remains ambiguous. The V end was cut by 0 bases, the J end by 5 bases, with 5 bases between. The CDR3 consists of 12 residues. The V gene's germline CDR1 is MDHEN and CDR2 SYDVKM. CDR3 DNA: TGTGCCAGCAGTTTATGGAGAGACGAGCAGTACTTC. This codes for CASSLWRDEQYF.

This clonotype was detected only a few times. The chain links TRBV11-2 to TRBJ2-1, with a possible D match to TRBD2 (6 bases). With 9 bases removed from V and 9 bases from J, the gap between germline ends came to 21 bases. CDR1 and CDR2 from the germline V gene are SGHAT and FQNNGV. The CDR3 is 14 amino acids. The CDR3 protein is CASTIGGVEIEQFF. The CDR3, as DNA: TGTGCCAGTACCATCGGGGGAGTAGAGATTGAGCAGTTCTTC. Filled out from reference TRBV11-2 and TRBJ2-1, the complete variable domain reads EAGVAQSPRYKIIEKRQSVAFWCNPISGHATLYWYQQILGQGPKLLIQFQNNGVVDDSQLPKDRFSAERLKGVDSTLKIQPAKLEDSAVYLCASTIGGVEIEQFFGPGTRLTVL.

The J gene is TRBJ2-5, the V gene TRBV27; TRBD1 is a possible D gene (6 bases). Germline-derived CDR1 and CDR2 are MNHEY and SMNVEV (reference sequence). CDR3 size: 13 residues. Trimming shortened V by 5 bases and J by 3 bases, and 10 bases separated the two germline ends. The CDR3 sequence is CASSTRGKETQYF. The CDR3 nucleotides read TGTGCCAGCAGTACCAGGGGAAAAGAGACCCAGTACTTC.

This chain connects TRBV10-1 to TRBJ2-2; possibly TRBD1 for D (7 bases). The germline V gene has CDR1 WNHNN and CDR2 SYGVQD (reference sequence). With 1 base removed from V and 6 bases from J, the gap between germline ends came to 15 bases. The CDR3 is 16 amino acids. In nucleotides, the CDR3 is TGCGCCAGCAGTGAGTGGGCAGGGGGGATCGCCGGGGAGCTGTTTTTT. Translated, it gives CASSEWAGGIAGELFF.

In its sample, this clonotype was seen many times. The genes are TRBV20-1 and TRBJ2-7; 10 bases fit TRBD2. The CDR3 loop spans 14 amino acids. V trimming: 1 base; J trimming: 4 bases; junction bases outside the gene matches: 4. Germline values: CDR1 DFQATT, CDR2 SNEGSKA (reference sequence). CDR3 sequence reads: CSARGDSGRYEQYF. The CDR3 DNA sequence: TGCAGTGCTAGAGGCGATAGCGGGAGGTACGAGCAGTACTTC.